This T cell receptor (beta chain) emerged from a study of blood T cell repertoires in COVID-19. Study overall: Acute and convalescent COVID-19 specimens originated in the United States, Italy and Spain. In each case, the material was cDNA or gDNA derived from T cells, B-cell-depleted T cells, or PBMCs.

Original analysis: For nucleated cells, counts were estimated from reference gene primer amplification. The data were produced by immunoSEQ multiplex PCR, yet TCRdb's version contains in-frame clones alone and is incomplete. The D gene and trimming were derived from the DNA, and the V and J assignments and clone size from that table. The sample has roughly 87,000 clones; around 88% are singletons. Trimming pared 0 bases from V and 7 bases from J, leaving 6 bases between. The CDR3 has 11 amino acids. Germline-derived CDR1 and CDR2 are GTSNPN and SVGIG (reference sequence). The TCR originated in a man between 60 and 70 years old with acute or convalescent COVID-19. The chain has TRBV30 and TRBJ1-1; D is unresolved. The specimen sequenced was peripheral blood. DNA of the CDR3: TGTGCCTGGAGTGTATCCGTTGAAGCTTTCTTT. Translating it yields CAWSVSVEAFF.